This T cell receptor (beta chain) is drawn from a study of cytomegalovirus exposure and HLA in healthy donors. Notes on the study in general: The authors excluded some V segments, including TRBV6-2 and TRBV6-3, as indistinguishable.

The PCR used 60 Vbeta and 13 Jbeta primers. Assay used: immunoSEQ multiplex PCR; TCRdb lists only in-frame clones, some missing. This table has roughly 190,000 clones, 79% appearing once. This clone was seen a few times. What it binds is not known. This CDR3 is 13 amino acids long. Between the trimmed V and J ends, which lost 0 bases and 7 bases, there was a span of 12 bases. Germline assignment: CDR1 GTSNPN and CDR2 SVGIG (reference sequence). The sequenced material came from PBMCs. The chain combines TRBV30 with TRBJ1-1; D call uncertain. This clonotype was obtained from a woman aged 50 to 65 in good health and CMV-seronegative. CDR3 sequence (DNA): TGTGCCTGGAGTGTCGGAGGGCCGAGTGAAGCTTTCTTT. Protein sequence: CAWSVGGPSEAFF. Variable domain in full (rest from reference TRBV30 and TRBJ1-1): SQTIHQWPATLVQPVGSPLSLECTVEGTSNPNLYWYRQAAGRGLQLLFYSVGIGQISSEVPQNLSASRPQDRQFILSSKKLLLSDSGFYLCAWSVGGPSEAFFGQGTRLTVV.